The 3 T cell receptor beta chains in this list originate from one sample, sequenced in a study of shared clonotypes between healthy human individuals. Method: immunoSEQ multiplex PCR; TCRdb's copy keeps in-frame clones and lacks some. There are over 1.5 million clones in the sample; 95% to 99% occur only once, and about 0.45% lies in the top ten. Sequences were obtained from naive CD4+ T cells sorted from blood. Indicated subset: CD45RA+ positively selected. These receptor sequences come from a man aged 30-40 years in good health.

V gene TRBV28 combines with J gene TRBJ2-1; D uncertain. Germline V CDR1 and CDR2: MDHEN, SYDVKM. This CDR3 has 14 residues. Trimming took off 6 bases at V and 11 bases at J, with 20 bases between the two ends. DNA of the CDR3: TGTGCCAGCAGACTGCACGACCCCAAACCCCAGCAGTTCTTC. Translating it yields CASRLHDPKPQQFF.

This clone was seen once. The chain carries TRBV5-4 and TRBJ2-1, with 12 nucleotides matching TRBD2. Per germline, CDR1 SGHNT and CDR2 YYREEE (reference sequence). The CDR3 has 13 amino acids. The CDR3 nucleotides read TGTGCGCCCGGGGCTAGCGGGAGGGCTGAGCAGTTCTTC. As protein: CAPGASGRAEQFF.

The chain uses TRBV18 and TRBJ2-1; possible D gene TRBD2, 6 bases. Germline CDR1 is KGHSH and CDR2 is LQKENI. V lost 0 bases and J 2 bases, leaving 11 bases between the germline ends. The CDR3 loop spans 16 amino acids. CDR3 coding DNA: TGTGCCAGCTCACCACCGGGGCGGGAACCCTACAATGAGCAGTTCTTC. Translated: CASSPPGREPYNEQFF.